This TCR beta chain was captured in a study of T cell responses to AZD1222 COVID-19 vaccine. General study findings and limits: Spike-wide coverage was observed for vaccine-associated CD4 TCRs, with dominant responses at 160-218 and 743-854. Repertoires were obtained only post-peak T cell response.

This clone was counted a few times. No antigen is known for it. The repertoire was sequenced with immunoSEQ multiplex PCR; TCRdb's copy has only in-frame clones and lacks some. The sample lists 150,000 to 200,000 clones, about 87% occurring once. This CDR3 is 12 amino acids long. CDR1 and CDR2 (germline): MDHEN, SYDVKM. V was cut by 6 bases and J by 2 bases, with 7 bases left in between. The input for sequencing was peripheral blood, taken on day 0 of MenACWY control vaccination. This clonotype was obtained from an adult in good health. J is TRBJ1-2 and V is TRBV28; D is unclear. CDR3 loop: CASSPTNYGYTF. CDR3 sequence (DNA): TGTGCCAGCAGCCCCACAAACTATGGCTACACCTTC.